This entry concerns a single T cell receptor beta chain. Its target is unknown. The sample belongs to a study of identical twins. General study points: Within cord blood, abundant beta clonotypes carried fewer insertions, but memory repertoires showed no such trend. There is a chance that invariant MAIT and iNKT cells partially muddied zero-insertion analyses.

Template switching, a step in the protocol, added a universal primer site, and cDNA carried unique molecular identifiers. Using its own MiXCR run on the 5' RACE reads, TCRdb lists one record per CDR3 protein. This table has 1.5 million to 2 million distinct CDR3 sequences, about 30% appearing once. The CDR3 has 13 amino acids. Germline V gives CDR1 LNHDA, CDR2 SQIVND (reference sequence). The gene calls are TRBV19 and TRBJ2-4; D perhaps matches TRBD1 (5 bases). The J call may be mistaken, given a closer DNA end match to TRBJ2-7. Sequencing was done on a sample of cord blood. The sequence derives from a newborn girl in good health. The CDR3 reads CASSPDTRYEQYF. Written as DNA, the CDR3 is TGTGCCAGTAGCCCGGACACTCGTTACGAGCAGTACTTC.